Listed below are T cell receptor beta chains from one sample, sequenced in a study of breast tumors, draining lymph nodes, adjacent tissues. One entry per CDR3 protein, called by TCRdb with MiXCR from the multiplex PCR reads. This sample yields about 13,000 distinct CDR3 sequences, of which 45% to 50% are seen a single time; 41% belongs to the top ten. The sequenced material came from tumor-adjacent breast tissue. Receptors originate from a female donor with breast cancer. Some clones in this sample may be carry-over from other donors' samples. The CDR3 runs from the conserved cysteine through the conserved F or W. Each record gives: clone size, D gene, V gene, J gene, CDR3 DNA, CDR3 protein. The D gene is left open where the match is weak. Size is stated for part of the rows, as once, few or many counts, or as a class when the clone is expanded.

>NA|TRBD2|TRBV6-5|TRBJ2-3
TGTGCCAGCAGTCACTCCCTCGCCTCAGCGGGGGGTCGCCGGGATACGCAGTATTTT
CASSHSLASAGGRRDTQYF
>NA|NA|TRBV9|TRBJ2-1
TGTGCCAGCAGCTTAACGGGCTCCTACAATGAGCAGTTCTTC
CASSLTGSYNEQFF
>NA|NA|TRBV10-3|TRBJ2-3
TGTGCCATCAGTGACGGCAGGGGGGTAACTGTGGGCACAGATACGCAGTATTTT
CAISDGRGVTVGTDTQYF
>NA|TRBD1|TRBV5-1|TRBJ2-1
TGCGCCAGCAGCGCGGGACAGGTCAGTTACAATGAGCAGTTCTTC
CASSAGQVSYNEQFF
>many|TRBD2|TRBV6-2/TRBV6-3|TRBJ2-5
TGTGCCAGCAGCCCTGGGGCGGGAGGGCCCTGGGAGACCCAGTACTTC
CASSPGAGGPWETQYF
>NA|TRBD1|TRBV2|TRBJ1-5
TGTGCCAGCTGCGGGACAGGGGGCCTTCAGCCCCAGCATTTT
CASCGTGGLQPQHF
>many|NA|TRBV5-1|TRBJ1-4
TGCGCCAGCAGCTACCGGACAGCCGGAACGTACGGTGAAAAACTGTTTTTT
CASSYRTAGTYGEKLFF
>medium-sized|NA|TRBV6-2/TRBV6-3|TRBJ2-1
TGTGCCAGCAGTCACTCGATGGGGCCGGAGGACTTTAGCTCCTACAATGAGCAGTTCTTC
CASSHSMGPEDFSSYNEQFF
>many|TRBD2|TRBV5-1|TRBJ2-5
TGCGCCAGCAGCTTGCCGGGAGGGGTGGACACCCAGTACTTC
CASSLPGGVDTQYF
>NA|NA|TRBV5-1|TRBJ2-5
TGCGCCAGCAGTTCTGACGTATCGCAAGAGCCCCAGTACTTC
CASSSDVSQEPQYF
>NA|NA|TRBV7-9|TRBJ2-6
TGTGCCAGCAGCTCATCCATTGCAGTCAACGTCCTGACTTTC
CASSSSIAVNVLTF
>many|TRBD2|TRBV3-1|TRBJ2-3
TGTGCCAGCAGCCAGGTTCAGACCGGGACTATCACAGATACGCAGTATTTT
CASSQVQTGTITDTQYF
>many|TRBD2|TRBV5-5|TRBJ2-5
TGTGCCAGCAGCTCAAGGACTAGCGGGAGAGGGGAGACCCAGTACTTC
CASSSRTSGRGETQYF
>once|NA|TRBV7-6|TRBJ2-2
TGTGCCAGCAGCACGGGGAGCACCGGGGAGCTGTTTTTT
CASSTGSTGELFF
>NA|TRBD1|TRBV29-1|TRBJ2-7
TGCAGCGTTGAAGGACAGGGTTACGAGCAGTACTTC
CSVEGQGYEQYF
>NA|TRBD1|TRBV6-6|TRBJ1-1
TGTGCCAGCAGTTCTGGACAGGGGAACACTGAAGCTTTCTTT
CASSSGQGNTEAFF
>medium-sized|TRBD2|TRBV11-2|TRBJ2-7
TGTGCCAGCAGCTTAGATATGACTAGCGGAACCTACGAGCAGTACTTC
CASSLDMTSGTYEQYF
>NA|TRBD1|TRBV5-6|TRBJ1-2
TGTGCCAGCAGCTTACAGGGGAACTATGGCTACACCTTC
CASSLQGNYGYTF
>NA|NA|TRBV19|TRBJ2-3
TGTGCCAGTAGTTACAGGACAGGAGGGCCAGATACGCAGTATTTT
CASSYRTGGPDTQYF